These T cell receptor beta chains were read from a single sample in a study of OX40 agonist ivuxolimab in advanced cancers. TCRdb's table, derived via immunoSEQ multiplex PCR, lists solely in-frame clones and lacks some. The data hold 53,000 or so clones, with over 65% observed a single time. The specimen comprised CD4+ or CD8+ T cells sorted from blood, sampled in a trial of the OX40 agonist ivuxolimab. These receptor sequences come from an adult with an advanced solid tumor such as melanoma, head and neck, liver or kidney cancer. The CDR3 runs from the conserved cysteine through the conserved F or W. Each record gives: V gene, clone size, J gene, D gene, CDR3 protein, CDR3 DNA. A D gene is named only where the DNA matches it firmly. Not all rows give a size; the values are once, few, many and, for expanded clones, a class.

TRBV5-1	.	TRBJ2-3	.	CASGIRADPSTDTQYF	TGCGCCAGCGGCATCCGGGCGGACCCAAGCACAGATACGCAGTATTTT
TRBV19	.	TRBJ1-2	.	CASSMSSQIGSYGYTF	TGTGCCAGTAGTATGTCGTCCCAAATTGGGAGCTATGGCTACACCTTC
TRBV28	.	TRBJ2-1	TRBD2	CASSLVLGLVYNEQFF	TGTGCCAGCAGTTTGGTCCTAGGACTAGTTTACAATGAGCAGTTCTTC
TRBV6-4	.	TRBJ2-7	.	CASSGQQGSEQYF	TGTGCCAGCAGTGGCCAACAGGGTTCCGAGCAGTACTTC
TRBV6-6	.	TRBJ2-1	TRBD2	CASRTSGRPYNEQFF	TGTGCCAGCAGGACGAGCGGGAGGCCATACAATGAGCAGTTCTTC
TRBV10-2	.	TRBJ2-5	.	CASSESAFQETQYF	TGCGCCAGCAGTGAGTCGGCCTTCCAAGAGACCCAGTACTTC
TRBV5-6	few	TRBJ1-4	TRBD1	CASSVNRGKLKLFF	TGTGCCAGCAGCGTGAACAGGGGTAAATTGAAACTGTTTTTT
TRBV2	.	TRBJ2-1	.	CASSEEGYEQFF	TGTGCCAGCAGTGAAGAGGGGTATGAGCAGTTCTTC
TRBV7-2	.	TRBJ2-1	.	CASSLDISGSLPYNEQFF	TGTGCCAGCAGCTTAGATATTAGCGGATCTCTACCCTACAATGAGCAGTTCTTC
TRBV9	.	TRBJ2-2	TRBD2	CASSVLSSGSNTGELFF	TGTGCCAGCAGCGTCCTATCTAGCGGGAGTAACACCGGGGAGCTGTTTTTT
TRBV4-1	.	TRBJ2-2	TRBD1	CASSQAGTGDGELFF	TGCGCCAGCAGCCAAGCCGGGACAGGGGACGGGGAGCTGTTTTTT
TRBV18	.	TRBJ2-7	TRBD1	CASSPGTASYEQYF	TGTGCCAGCTCACCGGGGACAGCGTCCTACGAGCAGTACTTC
TRBV7-9	.	TRBJ1-1	.	CASSPQGGSAEAFF	TGTGCCAGCAGCCCCCAGGGAGGCTCGGCTGAAGCTTTCTTT
TRBV5-1	.	TRBJ2-1	.	CASSSPGFVGEQFF	TGCGCCAGCAGCTCCCCGGGGTTCGTGGGTGAGCAGTTCTTC
TRBV6-5	once	TRBJ1-2	.	CASRTGGESYGYTF	TGTGCCAGCCGCACCGGGGGTGAAAGCTATGGCTACACCTTC
TRBV7-3	.	TRBJ2-7	.	CASSPALGGGRTSYEQYF	TGTGCCAGCAGCCCCGCACTAGGGGGGGGACGGACTTCCTACGAGCAGTACTTC
TRBV7-8	.	TRBJ1-2	TRBD1	CASSFGQGSYGYTF	TGTGCCAGCAGCTTCGGACAGGGGAGCTATGGCTACACCTTC
TRBV10-3	.	TRBJ1-1	TRBD1	CAISPGTGGGGTEAFF	TGTGCCATCAGCCCCGGGACAGGGGGCGGGGGCACTGAAGCTTTCTTT
TRBV6-6	.	TRBJ1-2	.	CASSYSNLGGYTF	TGTGCCAGCAGTTACTCTAATCTTGGCGGCTACACCTTC
TRBV6-5	.	TRBJ2-7	TRBD2	CASSYRWEGLYEQYF	TGTGCCAGCAGTTACCGGTGGGAGGGCCTGTACGAGCAGTACTTC
TRBV28	.	TRBJ1-2	.	CASSFDSLGYGYTF	TGTGCCAGCAGTTTCGACAGTCTGGGCTATGGCTACACCTTC
TRBV30	.	TRBJ2-7	TRBD1	CAFFAGTGAHYEQYF	TGTGCCTTTTTTGCCGGGACAGGGGCCCACTACGAGCAGTACTTC
TRBV12-5	.	TRBJ2-2	.	CASGLGTANTGELFF	TGTGCTAGTGGTTTGGGGACAGCAAACACCGGGGAGCTGTTTTTT
TRBV7-8	.	TRBJ2-1	.	CASSLAGRTNEQFF	TGTGCCAGCAGCTTAGCGGGACGGACAAATGAGCAGTTCTTC
TRBV6-1	.	TRBJ1-1	.	CASSEMKGLRVNTEAFF	TGTGCCAGCAGTGAAATGAAAGGGTTAAGGGTGAACACTGAAGCTTTCTTT
TRBV9	.	TRBJ2-7	.	CASSVVPGGPPYEQYF	TGTGCCAGCAGCGTAGTCCCCGGGGGCCCGCCCTACGAGCAGTACTTC
TRBV27	.	TRBJ1-3	.	CASSLTANSGNTIYF	TGTGCCAGCAGTTTAACAGCGAACTCTGGAAACACCATATATTTT
TRBV11-2	.	TRBJ2-5	.	CASSLESSSAQYF	TGTGCCAGCAGCTTAGAGTCCTCCTCGGCCCAGTACTTC
TRBV5-1	.	TRBJ2-1	TRBD2	CASSLLAGQNEQFF	TGCGCCAGCAGCCTACTAGCGGGACAGAATGAGCAGTTCTTC
TRBV10-2	.	TRBJ2-7	.	CASSGETVYEQYF	TGCGCCAGCAGTGGCGAGACAGTCTACGAGCAGTACTTC
TRBV27	.	TRBJ2-7	TRBD2	CASSLKFGGNYEQYF	TGTGCCAGCAGTTTAAAATTCGGGGGGAACTACGAGCAGTACTTC
TRBV2	few	TRBJ1-3	.	CASSGQISGNTIYF	TGTGCCAGCAGTGGACAGATCTCTGGAAACACCATATATTTT
TRBV5-1	.	TRBJ1-2	.	CASSLVGAGYGYTF	TGCGCCAGCAGCTTGGTAGGGGCAGGGTATGGCTACACCTTC
TRBV9	.	TRBJ1-6	.	CASSVGLVASPLHF	TGTGCCAGCAGCGTAGGATTGGTAGCCTCACCCCTCCACTTT
TRBV6-5	.	TRBJ1-2	.	CASSSSWGGYGYTF	TGTGCCAGCTCCTCGTCGTGGGGAGGCTATGGCTACACCTTC
TRBV5-4	.	TRBJ2-7	.	CASSASGRYEQYF	TGTGCCAGCAGCGCGTCAGGGCGATACGAGCAGTACTTC
TRBV5-1	.	TRBJ2-3	.	CASSSLIITDTQYF	TGCGCCAGCAGCTCGCTTATCATCACAGATACGCAGTATTTT
TRBV4-1	few	TRBJ2-2	TRBD1	CASSARQGVTGELFF	TGCGCCAGCAGCGCGCGACAGGGGGTAACCGGGGAGCTGTTTTTT
TRBV13	.	TRBJ2-3	TRBD1	CASSMLVGTEDYTDTQYF	TGTGCCAGCAGCATGCTAGTCGGGACAGAGGATTACACAGATACGCAGTATTTT
TRBV14	few	TRBJ2-3	.	CASSQDPRQADTQYF	TGTGCCAGCAGCCAAGACCCCAGGCAGGCAGATACGCAGTATTTT
TRBV9	.	TRBJ2-1	.	CASSVALGGQTNEQFF	TGTGCCAGCAGCGTAGCTCTCGGAGGACAGACGAATGAGCAGTTCTTC
TRBV28	medium-sized	TRBJ2-7	.	CASGDMRWGQYF	TGTGCCAGCGGAGACATGAGGTGGGGGCAGTACTTC
TRBV6-1	.	TRBJ2-3	TRBD2	CASSDGLVRGTDTQYF	TGTGCCAGCAGTGATGGACTAGTCCGGGGCACAGATACGCAGTATTTT
TRBV7-3	.	TRBJ1-1	.	CASGRSTNTEAFF	TGTGCCAGCGGACGGTCAACGAACACTGAAGCTTTCTTT
TRBV6-1	once	TRBJ1-5	TRBD1	CASRRGGGDGQPQHF	TGTGCCAGCAGACGGGGAGGGGGCGACGGTCAGCCCCAGCATTTT
TRBV9	.	TRBJ2-7	TRBD2	CASSVGASGKFQQYF	TGTGCCAGCAGCGTAGGGGCTAGCGGGAAGTTTCAGCAGTACTTC
TRBV6-6	.	TRBJ2-1	.	CASRPIEYNEQFF	TGTGCCAGCAGACCAATAGAGTACAATGAGCAGTTCTTC
TRBV27	.	TRBJ2-5	TRBD2	CASSRLAKETQYF	TGTGCCAGCAGCAGACTAGCCAAAGAGACCCAGTACTTC
TRBV2	.	TRBJ1-1	TRBD1	CASSGRDRRVGAEAFF	TGTGCCAGCAGCGGCCGGGACAGGAGGGTGGGTGCTGAAGCTTTCTTT